This T cell receptor beta chain was profiled in a study of vaccination and CD4 T cells after COVID-19. About the research overall: Cultures that served as controls received a CEFX pool, an HIV-1 Nef pool, or no peptide.

This CDR3 comprises 14 residues. The J segment lost 1 base and the V segment lost 8 bases, leaving 7 bases of the junction unmatched. Looked up from germline, CDR1 is LNHDA and CDR2 is SQIVND (reference sequence). Once obtained from cultured CD4+ T cells, the DNA was sequenced using the Oncomine TCR Beta short-read assay. TCRdb itself ran the PCR reads through MiXCR, one entry per CDR3 protein. Found here are roughly 11,000 distinct CDR3 sequences, 45% of them singletons; the top ten hold under 25%. Treatment in this sample: approximately nine-day PBMC culture with coronavirus spike peptide pools or control peptides (ViraFEST assay). Before TCRs were sequenced, ViraFEST expanded antigen-specific T cells with peptide pools. Findings and limits, study-wide: In convalescent patients, 304 of 307 vaccine-specific clones were mono-reactive for SARS-CoV-2 spike. SARS-CoV-2-reactive clonotype medians increased from approximately 21 to 40, not significantly.

On this clonotype: The antigen remains undetermined.

The material sequenced was cultured CD4+ T cells from blood, taken after SARS-CoV-2 vaccination. The chain has TRBV19 and TRBJ1-1; 7 bases agree with TRBD1. This TCR was sampled from a human donor with COVID-19. The CDR3 bases are TGTGCCAGTTCTAAGACAGGGCAGAACACTGAAGCTTTCTTT. It is translated as CASSKTGQNTEAFF.